This section outlines one T cell receptor (beta chain) sequence together with its context. Its antigen remains unknown. When sampled, the donors appeared nominally healthy, though they likely had unrecorded immune exposures. This sample was taken from a study of cytomegalovirus exposure and HLA in healthy donors. Whole-study findings and limits: Several top significant clusters appeared, in a later analysis, to be linked to common viral pathogens. In a later analysis, most CMV-associated TCR beta chains appeared HLA-restricted.

The PCR made use of 60 Vbeta and 13 Jbeta primers. The table came from immunoSEQ multiplex PCR; TCRdb's copy has only in-frame clones and leaves some out. Among approximately 100,000 clones listed, 78% were seen once. This clonotype was obtained from a woman between 40 and 55 years old in good health and CMV-seropositive. Source material: PBMCs.

In DNA form, the CDR3 reads TGTGCCAGTCGTCCCGGAGCGGGCCAAGAGACCCAGTACTTC. Its protein is CASRPGAGQETQYF. The genes are TRBV19 and TRBJ2-5, with D perhaps TRBD2 (6 bases). CDR3 size: 14 residues. V was cut by 8 bases and J by 1 base, with 14 bases left in between. CDR1 LNHDA and CDR2 SQIVND come from the germline V gene (reference sequence).